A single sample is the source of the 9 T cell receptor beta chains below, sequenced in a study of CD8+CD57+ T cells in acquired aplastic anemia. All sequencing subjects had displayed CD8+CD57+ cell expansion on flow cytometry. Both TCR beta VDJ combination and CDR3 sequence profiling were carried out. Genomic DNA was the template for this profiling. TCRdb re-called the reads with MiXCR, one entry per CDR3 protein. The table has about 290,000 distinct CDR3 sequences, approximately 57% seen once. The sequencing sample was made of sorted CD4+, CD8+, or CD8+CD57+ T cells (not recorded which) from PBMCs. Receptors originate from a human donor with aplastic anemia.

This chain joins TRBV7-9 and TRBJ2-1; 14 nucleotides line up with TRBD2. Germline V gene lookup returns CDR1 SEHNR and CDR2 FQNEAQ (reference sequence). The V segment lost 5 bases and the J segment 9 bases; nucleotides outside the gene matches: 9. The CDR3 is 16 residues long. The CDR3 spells CASSVRQGLAGVEQFF. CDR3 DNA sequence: TGTGCCAGCAGCGTAAGACAGGGACTAGCGGGGGTTGAGCAGTTCTTC. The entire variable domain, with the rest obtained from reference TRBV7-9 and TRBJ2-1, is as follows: DTGVSQNPRHKITKRGQNVTFRCDPISEHNRLYWYRQTLGQGPEFLTYFQNEAQLEKSRLLSDRFSAERPKGSFSTLEIQRTEQGDSAMYLCASSVRQGLAGVEQFFGPGTRLTVL.

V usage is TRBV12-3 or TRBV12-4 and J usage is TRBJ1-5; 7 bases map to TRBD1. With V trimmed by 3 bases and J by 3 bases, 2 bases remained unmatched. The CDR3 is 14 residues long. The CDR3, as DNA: TGTGCCAGCAGTTTGGGGACAGACAATCAGCCCCAGCATTTT. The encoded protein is CASSLGTDNQPQHF.

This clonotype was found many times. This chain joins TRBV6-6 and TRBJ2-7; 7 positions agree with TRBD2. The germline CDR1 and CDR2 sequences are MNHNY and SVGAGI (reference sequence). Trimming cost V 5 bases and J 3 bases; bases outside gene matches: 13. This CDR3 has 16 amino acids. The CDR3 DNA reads TGTGCCAGCAGTGACCTAGAGCGGGGCCGTTTCTACGAGCAGTACTTC. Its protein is CASSDLERGRFYEQYF.

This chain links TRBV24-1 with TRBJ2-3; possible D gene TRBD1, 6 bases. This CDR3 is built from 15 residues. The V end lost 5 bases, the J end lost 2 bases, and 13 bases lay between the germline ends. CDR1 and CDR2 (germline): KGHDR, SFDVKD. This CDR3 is CATSAVMGATDTQYF. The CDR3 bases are TGTGCCACCAGTGCCGTTATGGGGGCCACAGATACGCAGTATTTT.

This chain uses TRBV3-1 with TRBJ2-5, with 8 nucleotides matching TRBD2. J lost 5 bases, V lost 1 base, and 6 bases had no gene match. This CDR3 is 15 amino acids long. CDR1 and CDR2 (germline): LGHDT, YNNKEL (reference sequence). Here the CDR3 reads CASSQVAGGHETQYF. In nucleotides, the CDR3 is TGTGCCAGCAGCCAAGTGGCGGGGGGCCATGAGACCCAGTACTTC.

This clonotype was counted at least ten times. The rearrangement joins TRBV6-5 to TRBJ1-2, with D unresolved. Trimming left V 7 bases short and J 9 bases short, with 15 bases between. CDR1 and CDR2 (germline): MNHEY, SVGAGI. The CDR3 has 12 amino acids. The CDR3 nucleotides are TGTGCCAGCACCAATTATGGGGAGAGCTACACCTTC. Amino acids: CASTNYGESYTF.

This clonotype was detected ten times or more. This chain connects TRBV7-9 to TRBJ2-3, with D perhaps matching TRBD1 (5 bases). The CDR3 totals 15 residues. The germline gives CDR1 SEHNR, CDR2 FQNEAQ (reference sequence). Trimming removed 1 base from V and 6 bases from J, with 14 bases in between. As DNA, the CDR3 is TGTGCCAGCAGCTTAGGTGGGGCCCTCGCGGATACGCAGTATTTT. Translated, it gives CASSLGGALADTQYF.

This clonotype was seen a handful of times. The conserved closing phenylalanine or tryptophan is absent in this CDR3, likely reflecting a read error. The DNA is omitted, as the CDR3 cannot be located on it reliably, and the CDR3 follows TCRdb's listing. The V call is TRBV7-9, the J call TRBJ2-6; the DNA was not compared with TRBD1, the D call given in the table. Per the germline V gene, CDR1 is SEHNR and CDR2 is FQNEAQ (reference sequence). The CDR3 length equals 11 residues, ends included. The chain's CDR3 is CASSPRQGADT.

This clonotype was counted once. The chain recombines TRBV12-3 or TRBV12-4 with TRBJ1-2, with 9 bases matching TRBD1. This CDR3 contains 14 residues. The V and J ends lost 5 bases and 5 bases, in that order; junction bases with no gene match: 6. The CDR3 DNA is TGTGCCAGCAGTCACACCGGGACAGGGTATGGCTACACCTTC. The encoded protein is CASSHTGTGYGYTF.